The 18 T cell receptor beta chains below come from one sample, sequenced in a study of blood T cell repertoires in COVID-19. TCRdb's copy holds only in-frame clones and misses some; the assay was immunoSEQ multiplex PCR. The sample lists 290,000 or so clones, approximately 86% occurring once. The source material was PBMCs or T cells enriched from blood (not recorded which). These receptors were obtained from a woman in her late teens or twenties who had recovered from COVID-19.

The chain links TRBV11-2 to TRBJ2-1; 8 positions match TRBD2. The CDR3 spans 16 residues. Germline V lookup: CDR1 SGHAT, CDR2 FQNNGV. J was trimmed by 0 bases and V by 2 bases; bases with no gene match: 3. The CDR3 here is CASSLSSGPSYNEQFF. The CDR3 DNA follows: TGTGCCAGCAGCTTATCTAGCGGGCCCTCCTACAATGAGCAGTTCTTC.

The chain employs TRBV5-4 and TRBJ2-1; 11 bases line up with TRBD2. In germline, CDR1 is SGHNT, CDR2 YYREEE (reference sequence). The CDR3 length is 16 residues. V was clipped by 4 bases and J by 6 bases; unmatched bases: 9. The CDR3 region is CASSIVAGGPGNEQFF. The CDR3 nucleotides are TGTGCCAGCAGCATAGTAGCGGGAGGGCCGGGCAATGAGCAGTTCTTC.

This chain joins TRBV2 and TRBJ1-2; D remains ambiguous. Germline V gene lookup returns CDR1 SNHLY and CDR2 FYNNEI. Trimming took off 6 bases at V and 4 bases at J, with 9 bases between the two ends. The CDR3 is made up of 12 amino acids. The CDR3, as DNA: TGTGCCAGCAGGGCCTCGCTCTATGGCTACACCTTC. Its translation is CASRASLYGYTF.

The chain uses TRBV7-9 and TRBJ1-4; 7 bases are shared with TRBD1. Germline V gene data show CDR1 as SEHNR and CDR2 as FQNEAQ (reference sequence). The CDR3 contains 16 residues. The J segment lost 6 bases and the V segment lost 3 bases, leaving 10 bases of the junction unmatched. The CDR3 spells CASSFPRQGLDEKLFF. For the CDR3, the DNA is TGTGCCAGCAGCTTCCCACGACAGGGACTCGATGAAAAACTGTTTTTT.

V and J are TRBV3-1 (or the pseudogene TRBV3-2) and TRBJ2-7, with a weak D call TRBD2 (6 bases). The germline V gene has CDR1 LGHDT and CDR2 YNNKEL (reference sequence). Trimming took 3 bases from V and 3 from J, leaving 15 bases between them. CDR3 length: 15 residues. CDR3 in amino acids: CASSHRPGLLYEQYF. CDR3 coding DNA: TGTGCCAGCAGCCACCGACCGGGACTCCTCTACGAGCAGTACTTC.

The genes are TRBV15 and TRBJ1-2, with D perhaps TRBD1 (6 bases). The germline V and J ends were trimmed by 0 bases and 5 bases, with 16 bases remaining between them. The CDR3 contains 16 residues. Germline CDR1 and CDR2: LNHNV and YYDKDF (reference sequence). CDR3 loop: CATSRDRAGTQYGYTF. The CDR3 nucleotides are TGTGCCACCAGCAGAGATCGGGCAGGGACACAGTATGGCTACACCTTC.

The sample holds one count of this clone. CDR3 DNA: TGTGCCAGCAGTTTATCGTGGAGCGGGAGGGCCTTGGTATATAGCACAGATACGCAGTATTTT. It is translated as CASSLSWSGRALVYSTDTQYF. The V and J genes are TRBV27 and TRBJ2-3; 10 nucleotides line up with TRBD2. Germline-derived CDR1 and CDR2 are MNHEY and SMNVEV (reference sequence). This CDR3 is 21 amino acids long. V was clipped by 0 bases and J by 0 bases; unmatched bases: 15.

The chain carries TRBV5-1 and TRBJ1-1; possibly TRBD1 for D (5 bases). V gave up 1 base and J gave up 3 bases, with 7 bases separating them. The germline V gene encodes CDR1 SGHRS and CDR2 YFSETQ. The CDR3 loop spans 13 amino acids. The CDR3 sequence: CASSLKGDTEAFF. As DNA, the CDR3 is TGCGCCAGCAGCTTGAAAGGGGACACTGAAGCTTTCTTT.

This chain joins TRBV4-2 and TRBJ1-2; possible D gene TRBD1, 5 bases. Trimming took 0 bases from V and 10 from J, leaving 18 bases between them. Germline CDR1 and CDR2: LGHNA and YNFKEQ. The CDR3 loop spans 15 amino acids. The DNA of the CDR3 is TGTGCCAGCAGCCAAGAACAGGAGCACGCTATGGCCTACACCTTC. This gives the protein CASSQEQEHAMAYTF.

CDR3 amino acids: CASSRQVVLNTEAFF. The DNA for the CDR3 is TGTGCCAGCAGCCGACAGGTAGTATTAAACACTGAAGCTTTCTTT. V gene TRBV14 combines with J gene TRBJ1-1, with D maybe TRBD1 (6 bases). This CDR3 comprises 15 residues. Per germline, CDR1 SGHDN and CDR2 FVKESK. The ends were cut back, 4 bases at V and 2 bases at J, with 14 bases in the middle.

The chain couples TRBV9 to TRBJ2-1, with D perhaps TRBD2 (5 bases). The germline CDR1 and CDR2 sequences are SGDLS and YYNGEE. Trimming cost V 4 bases and J 1 base, with 12 bases left between them. This CDR3 is built from 15 residues. The CDR3 spells CASSTSSRSYNEQFF. As DNA, the CDR3 is TGTGCCAGCAGCACTAGTAGCCGATCCTACAATGAGCAGTTCTTC.

V is TRBV2 and J is TRBJ1-1, with D tentatively TRBD1 (6 bases). V lost 8 bases and J lost 6, with 13 bases in between. This CDR3 is built from 12 residues. CDR1 and CDR2 from the germline V gene are SNHLY and FYNNEI. CDR3 loop: CASEGEGAEAFF. DNA of the CDR3: TGTGCCAGCGAGGGGGAAGGGGCTGAAGCTTTCTTT.

This chain uses TRBV27 with TRBJ2-7; perhaps TRBD1 as D (5 bases). V dropped 4 bases and J dropped 4 bases, with 11 bases sitting between them. There are 13 residues in the CDR3. The germline V gene has CDR1 MNHEY and CDR2 SMNVEV (reference sequence). CDR3 coding DNA: TGTGCCAGCAGTTCGAACTCAGGGTACGAGCAGTACTTC. Amino acid sequence: CASSSNSGYEQYF.

The chain recombines TRBV7-8 with TRBJ2-1, with 12 bases lining up with TRBD2. The trim removed 0 bases at V and 4 bases at J, leaving 7 bases unmatched. Germline V gives CDR1 SGHVS, CDR2 FQNEAQ. The CDR3 spans 18 residues. DNA of the CDR3: TGTGCCAGCAGCTTAGCGTTGCTAGCGGGAGGGGAATACAATGAGCAGTTCTTC. This gives the protein CASSLALLAGGEYNEQFF.

This CDR3 is CASIPVRRANEKLFF. CDR3 DNA: TGTGCCAGCATCCCCGTCCGGAGGGCTAATGAAAAACTGTTTTTT. The chain combines TRBV6-6 with TRBJ1-4; no clear D gene. The germline V and J ends were trimmed by 7 bases and 3 bases, with 15 bases remaining between them. The CDR3 has 15 amino acids. Germline V CDR1 and CDR2: MNHNY, SVGAGI (reference sequence).

The V call is TRBV5-6, the J call TRBJ2-5; D remains unclear. The CDR3 runs to 14 residues. Trimming pared 0 bases from V and 5 bases from J, leaving 11 bases between. Germline V CDR1 and CDR2: SGHDT, YYEEEE. The DNA for the CDR3 is TGTGCCAGCAGCTTGGCCTCGGGTTTTGAGACCCAGTACTTC. It codes for CASSLASGFETQYF. The full variable domain, completed using reference TRBV5-6 and TRBJ2-5, is DAGVTQSPTHLIKTRGQQVTLRCSPKSGHDTVSWYQQALGQGPQFIFQYYEEEERQRGNFPDRFSGHQFPNYSSELNVNALLLGDSALYLCASSLASGFETQYFGPGTRLLVL.

This chain uses TRBV30 with TRBJ2-1, with TRBD2 matching 7 bases. The CDR3 consists of 14 residues. V lost 3 bases and J lost 6; bases outside the gene matches: 8. Germline CDR1 is GTSNPN and CDR2 is SVGIG (reference sequence). CDR3 residues: CAWSRTLASNEQFF. CDR3 bases: TGTGCCTGGAGCCGAACACTAGCGAGCAATGAGCAGTTCTTC.

The table lists this clone with a count of one. The rearrangement links TRBV9 to TRBJ2-7; D is possibly TRBD2 (6 bases). V was cut by 0 bases and J by 0 bases, with 7 bases left in between. Germline CDR1 is SGDLS and CDR2 is YYNGEE. This CDR3 region has 14 residues. CDR3 bases: TGTGCCAGCAGCGTAGGGGGGGACTCCTACGAGCAGTACTTC. The encoded protein is CASSVGGDSYEQYF.